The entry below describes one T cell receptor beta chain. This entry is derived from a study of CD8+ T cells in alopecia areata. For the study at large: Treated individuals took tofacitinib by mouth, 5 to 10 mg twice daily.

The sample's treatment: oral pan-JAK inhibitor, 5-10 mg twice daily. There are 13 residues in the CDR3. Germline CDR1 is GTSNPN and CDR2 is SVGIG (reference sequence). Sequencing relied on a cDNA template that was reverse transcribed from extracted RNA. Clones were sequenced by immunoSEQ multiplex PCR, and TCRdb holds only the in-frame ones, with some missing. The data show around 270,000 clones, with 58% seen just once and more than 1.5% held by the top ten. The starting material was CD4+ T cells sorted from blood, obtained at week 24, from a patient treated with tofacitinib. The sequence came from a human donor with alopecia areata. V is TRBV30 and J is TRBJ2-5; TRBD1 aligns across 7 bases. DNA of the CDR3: TGTGCTTCTACCGGGACAGCCAAAGAGACCCAGTACTTC. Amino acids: CASTGTAKETQYF.